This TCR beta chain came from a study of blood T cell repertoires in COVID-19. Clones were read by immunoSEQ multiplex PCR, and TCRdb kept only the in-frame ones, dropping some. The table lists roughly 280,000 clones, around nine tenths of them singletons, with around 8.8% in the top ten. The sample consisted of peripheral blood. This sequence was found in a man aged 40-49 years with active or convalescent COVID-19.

As DNA, the CDR3 is TGCGCCAGCAGCTTGGCCCGGACAGCCCTCGGTGATGAGGATGGCTACACCTTC. This encodes CASSLARTALGDEDGYTF. This chain connects TRBV5-1 to TRBJ1-2; TRBD1 is a possible D gene (6 bases). V gave up 0 bases and J gave up 6 bases, with 24 bases separating them. CDR1 is SGHRS and CDR2 is YFSETQ in the germline V gene. The length of the CDR3 is 18 residues.